This TCR beta chain was found in a study of T cell changes during pregnancy in multiple sclerosis. The CDR3 is 15 residues long. CDR1 is MNHNY and CDR2 is SVGAGI in the germline V gene (reference sequence). V dropped 0 bases and J dropped 3; count of bases not matched to a gene: 2. Assay used: immunoSEQ multiplex PCR; TCRdb lists only in-frame clones, some missing. There are 50,000 or so clones in the sample; about 92% occur only once, and approximately 0.6% lies in the top ten. The material sequenced was CD4+ T cells from peripheral blood mononuclear cells, taken after pregnancy. The V and J genes are TRBV6-6 and TRBJ1-5, with 7 bases matching TRBD1. The receptor was derived from a female donor with multiple sclerosis, enrolled in a pregnancy study. The CDR3 sequence: CASSYSTGNNQPQHF. The CDR3 DNA is TGTGCCAGCAGTTACTCGACAGGGAACAATCAGCCCCAGCATTTT.